One sample yielded the 24 T cell receptor beta chains listed below, sequenced in a study of cytomegalovirus exposure and HLA in healthy donors. 13 Jbeta primers and 60 Vbeta primers were used for the PCR. Profiled with immunoSEQ multiplex PCR; TCRdb holds only in-frame clones, not every one. This table has 100,000 to 120,000 clones, 70% to 80% appearing once. Sequencing input: PBMCs. The receptors originated from a man aged 40-50 years in good health and CMV-seronegative.

The rearrangement joins TRBV7-3 to TRBJ2-2, with D hard to call. V lost 3 bases and J 5 bases, leaving 7 bases between the germline ends. CDR3 size: 13 residues. The V gene's germline CDR1 is SGHTA and CDR2 FQGTGA. For the CDR3, the DNA is TGTGCCAGCAGCTTCAGTAAGACCGGGGAGCTGTTTTTT. Translated, it gives CASSFSKTGELFF.

This chain joins TRBV19 and TRBJ2-2; 9 nucleotides line up with TRBD2. This CDR3 has 15 amino acids. Germline values: CDR1 LNHDA, CDR2 SQIVND (reference sequence). The V and J ends lost 5 bases and 3 bases, in that order; junction bases with no gene match: 4. DNA for the CDR3: TGTGCCAGTAGTGCGGGAGGGCCTTACACCGGGGAGCTGTTTTTT. Protein product: CASSAGGPYTGELFF.

This sequence joins TRBV9 and TRBJ2-3; 10 bases map to TRBD2. V dropped 0 bases and J dropped 11; count of bases not matched to a gene: 6. Germline CDR1 reads SGDLS; CDR2 reads YYNGEE. The CDR3 spans 14 residues. CDR3 bases: TGTGCCAGCAGCGTAGTAAGTCTAGCGGGAGAGCAGTATTTT. Encoded protein: CASSVVSLAGEQYF.

CDR3: CASSLSGGNQPQHF. In DNA, the CDR3 is TGTGCCAGCAGCTTGTCCGGTGGCAATCAGCCCCAGCATTTT. The chain carries TRBV5-5 and TRBJ1-5; no firm D call. The CDR3 runs to 14 residues. V lost 1 base, J lost 2 bases, and 7 bases lay in between. Germline assignment: CDR1 SGHKS and CDR2 YYEKEE (reference sequence).

The genes are TRBV14 and TRBJ2-6, with D possibly matching TRBD1 (6 bases). Germline V CDR1 and CDR2: SGHDN, FVKESK. V lost 5 bases, J lost 0 bases, and 11 bases lay in between. CDR3 length: 16 residues. The CDR3 sequence: CASSDGQISGANVLTF. The CDR3, as DNA: TGTGCCAGCAGCGATGGACAGATCTCTGGGGCCAACGTCCTGACTTTC. The whole variable domain, filled in from reference TRBV14 and TRBJ2-6, reads EAGVTQFPSHSVIEKGQTVTLRCDPISGHDNLYWYRRVMGKEIKFLLHFVKESKQDESGMPNNRFLAERTGGTYSTLKVQPAELEDSGVYFCASSDGQISGANVLTFGAGSRLTVL.

This clone was observed a few times. This sequence joins TRBV30 and TRBJ1-4; TRBD1 is a possible D gene (5 bases). The CDR3 is made up of 12 amino acids. V gave up 7 bases and J gave up 6 bases, with 12 bases separating them. Germline V CDR1 and CDR2: GTSNPN, SVGIG (reference sequence). The CDR3 coding sequence is TGTGCCTTGACAGTTGGGGATGAAAAACTGTTTTTT. Its translation: CALTVGDEKLFF.

The gene calls are TRBV27 and TRBJ2-2; 8 bases map to TRBD2. This CDR3 is 16 amino acids long. Germline V lookup: CDR1 MNHEY, CDR2 SMNVEV (reference sequence). V was clipped by 6 bases and J by 3 bases; unmatched bases: 9. The CDR3 sequence: CASRSGTSRYTGELFF. Here the CDR3 DNA reads TGTGCCAGCAGATCTGGGACTAGTAGGTACACCGGGGAGCTGTTTTTT.

This chain uses TRBV30 with TRBJ2-3; tentatively, D is TRBD1 (5 bases). V shed 0 bases and J shed 6 bases, with 13 bases lying between them. The germline V gene encodes CDR1 GTSNPN and CDR2 SVGIG (reference sequence). CDR3 length: 14 residues. The CDR3 region has the DNA TGTGCCTGGAGTGTATCAGGGTCGGTGGATACGCAGTATTTT. It yields the protein CAWSVSGSVDTQYF.

The rearrangement uses TRBV2 and TRBJ1-1, with 7 bases matching TRBD1. The germline CDR1 and CDR2 sequences are SNHLY and FYNNEI. The V segment lost 6 bases and the J segment 7 bases; nucleotides outside the gene matches: 8. The CDR3 has 13 residues. CDR3: CASSQTGLYEAFF. The CDR3 bases are TGTGCCAGCAGCCAGACAGGGCTTTATGAAGCTTTCTTT.

This clone was detected ten times or more. The rearrangement uses TRBV6-1 and TRBJ1-2; D is possibly TRBD1 (5 bases). The germline CDR1 and CDR2 sequences are MNHNS and SASEGT. The CDR3 covers 17 residues. Trimming removed 2 bases at V and 4 bases at J, with 20 bases between. In nucleotides, the CDR3 is TGTGCCAGCAGTGAACTTCCGTCAGGGCGGCGTTTCTATGGCTACACCTTC. Translating it yields CASSELPSGRRFYGYTF.

This chain uses TRBV4-1 with TRBJ1-2; TRBD1 aligns across 9 bases. Germline loops: CDR1 MGHRA, CDR2 YSYEKL. With V trimmed by 3 bases and J by 5 bases, 10 bases remained unmatched. This CDR3 is 16 amino acids long. DNA for the CDR3: TGCGCCAGCAGCCAGGATACTGTGGGGACAGGGTATGGCTACACCTTC. Protein sequence: CASSQDTVGTGYGYTF.

The chain has TRBV6-5 and TRBJ1-5; tentatively, D is TRBD1 (6 bases). CDR1 is MNHEY, CDR2 SVGAGI, per germline. Deletions cut 5 bases from V and 2 bases from J, with 13 bases between. This CDR3 region has 15 residues. The DNA of the CDR3 is TGTGCCAGCAGTGCCCTCGCAGGGGGCAATCAGCCCCAGCATTTT. Protein: CASSALAGGNQPQHF.

The chain uses TRBV30 and TRBJ1-2; TRBD1 matches 10 bases. This CDR3 is 14 amino acids long. Trimming at V came to 4 bases and at J to 4 bases, leaving 6 bases not matched to a gene. Per germline, CDR1 GTSNPN and CDR2 SVGIG (reference sequence). As DNA, the CDR3 is TGTGCCTGGAAAACCGGGACAGGGGTCTATGGCTACACCTTC. Its translation: CAWKTGTGVYGYTF.

This clone has a handful of counts. The chain links TRBV19 to TRBJ2-1, with D perhaps matching TRBD2 (5 bases). The CDR3 length is 16 residues. V lost 1 base, J lost 3 bases, and 13 bases lay in between. Germline CDR1 is LNHDA and CDR2 is SQIVND (reference sequence). The chain's CDR3 is CASSIAGMELYNEQFF. Here the CDR3 DNA reads TGTGCCAGTAGTATAGCCGGGATGGAACTCTACAATGAGCAGTTCTTC.

V gene TRBV7-9 combines with J gene TRBJ2-1; 10 bases align to TRBD1. Unmatched junction bases numbered 4, after V lost 3 bases and J lost 8 bases. Germline CDR1 reads SEHNR; CDR2 reads FQNEAQ (reference sequence). The CDR3 runs to 14 residues. The CDR3 is CASSLGQGLDEQFF. The CDR3 nucleotides read TGTGCCAGCAGCTTGGGACAGGGGTTGGATGAGCAGTTCTTC.

This CDR3 is CASSLNQGVVYNEQFF. For the CDR3, the DNA is TGTGCCAGCAGCTTAAACCAGGGGGTCGTTTACAATGAGCAGTTCTTC. The rearrangement joins TRBV7-3 to TRBJ2-1; TRBD1 matches at 7 bases. Losses at the gene ends were 1 base for V and 4 bases for J; bases not matched to a gene: 7. CDR1 and CDR2 from the germline V gene are SGHTA and FQGTGA. The CDR3 has 16 residues.

This clone has only a few counts. The J gene is TRBJ2-7, the V gene TRBV27, with 8 bases matching TRBD2. The CDR3 consists of 15 residues. V was pared by 5 bases and J by 1 base, with 7 bases of the junction left unmatched. The germline CDR1 and CDR2 sequences are MNHEY and SMNVEV (reference sequence). Here the CDR3 reads CASSRYSGTSYEQYF. The CDR3 nucleotides read TGTGCCAGCAGTCGTTATAGCGGGACATCCTACGAGCAGTACTTC.

The chain links TRBV10-1 to TRBJ2-1; weak D call: TRBD2 (5 bases). V lost 0 bases and J 0 bases, leaving 9 bases between the germline ends. Germline CDR1 and CDR2: WNHNN and SYGVQD (reference sequence). The CDR3 has 16 residues. This CDR3 reads CASSESGTSSYNEQFF. The CDR3 DNA is TGCGCCAGCAGTGAGTCGGGTACTAGCTCCTACAATGAGCAGTTCTTC.

The chain combines TRBV27 with TRBJ2-3, with D perhaps matching TRBD2 (6 bases). CDR1 is MNHEY, CDR2 SMNVEV, per germline (reference sequence). Trimming stripped 4 bases from V and 0 bases from J, with 14 bases between. This CDR3 has 16 residues. The CDR3 DNA reads as TGTGCCAGCAGTTCCTGGGAGGTCTATAGCACAGATACGCAGTATTTT. Protein sequence: CASSSWEVYSTDTQYF.

The chain couples TRBV5-1 to TRBJ1-3; no definite D call. The CDR3 consists of 13 residues. Between the trimmed V and J ends, which lost 2 bases and 8 bases, there was a span of 11 bases. Germline CDR1 and CDR2: SGHRS and YFSETQ. The CDR3 DNA is TGCGCCAGCAGCTTCGCAACACAAGACACCATATATTTT. It translates to CASSFATQDTIYF.

The chain is built from TRBV5-4 and TRBJ2-3; 8 bases map to TRBD1. CDR1 is SGHNT, CDR2 YYREEE, per germline (reference sequence). The CDR3 is 19 residues long. The J segment lost 1 base and the V segment lost 0 bases, leaving 13 bases of the junction unmatched. CDR3 protein: CASSLDNTQGARGTDTQYF. DNA for the CDR3: TGTGCCAGCAGCTTGGATAATACTCAGGGGGCCCGAGGCACAGATACGCAGTATTTT.

This chain connects TRBV4-3 to TRBJ1-3; TRBD1 is a possible D gene (6 bases). This CDR3 is 17 amino acids long. Germline V gene lookup returns CDR1 LGHNA and CDR2 YSLEER. Between the trimmed V and J ends, which lost 0 bases and 3 bases, there was a span of 15 bases. The CDR3 reads CASSQDRGRGYGNTIYF. CDR3 in DNA: TGCGCCAGCAGCCAAGATCGGGGTAGGGGGTATGGAAACACCATATATTTT.

The V and J genes are TRBV18 and TRBJ2-1, with 11 bases fitting TRBD2. CDR1 and CDR2 from the germline V gene are KGHSH and LQKENI. The length of the CDR3 is 14 residues. Losses at the gene ends were 8 bases for V and 4 bases for J; bases not matched to a gene: 4. The CDR3 sequence: CASKPSGGYNEQFF. The CDR3 region has the DNA TGTGCCAGCAAGCCTAGCGGGGGGTACAATGAGCAGTTCTTC. The full variable domain, completed using reference TRBV18 and TRBJ2-1, is NAGVMQNPRHLVRRRGQEARLRCSPMKGHSHVYWYRQLPEEGLKFMVYLQKENIIDESGMPKERFSAEFPKEGPSILRIQQVVRGDSAAYFCASKPSGGYNEQFFGPGTRLTVL.

The chain employs TRBV7-9 and TRBJ2-3, with D possibly being TRBD2 (6 bases). Germline V gene data show CDR1 as SEHNR and CDR2 as FQNEAQ (reference sequence). V was cut by 3 bases and J by 5 bases, with 15 bases left in between. CDR3 length: 15 residues. The CDR3 protein is CASSFVSGRVDTQYF. CDR3 nucleotides: TGTGCCAGCAGCTTCGTCTCCGGGAGAGTAGATACGCAGTATTTT.